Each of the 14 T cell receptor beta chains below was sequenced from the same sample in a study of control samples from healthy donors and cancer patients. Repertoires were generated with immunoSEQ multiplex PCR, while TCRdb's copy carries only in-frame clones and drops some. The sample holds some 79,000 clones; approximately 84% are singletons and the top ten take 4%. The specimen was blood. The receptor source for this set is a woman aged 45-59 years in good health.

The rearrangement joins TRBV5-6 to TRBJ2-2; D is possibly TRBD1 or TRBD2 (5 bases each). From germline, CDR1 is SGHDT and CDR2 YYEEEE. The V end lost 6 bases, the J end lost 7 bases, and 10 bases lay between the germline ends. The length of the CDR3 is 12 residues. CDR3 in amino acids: CASKWDDGELFF. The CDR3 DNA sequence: TGTGCCAGCAAGTGGGACGACGGGGAGCTGTTTTTT.

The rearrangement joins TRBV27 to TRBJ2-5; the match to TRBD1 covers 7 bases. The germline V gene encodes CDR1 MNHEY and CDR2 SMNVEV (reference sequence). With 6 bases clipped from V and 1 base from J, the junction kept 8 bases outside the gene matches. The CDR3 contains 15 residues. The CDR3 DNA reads TGTGCCAGCAGGCAGGGACAGCTCGCCCAAGAGACCCAGTACTTC. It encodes CASRQGQLAQETQYF.

The CDR3 DNA follows: TGTGCCAGCAGCTTACTCGCTAGCGGGAGGGCCGTGCAGTACTTC. Translating it yields CASSLLASGRAVQYF. The chain employs TRBV11-1 and TRBJ2-7; 12 bases line up with TRBD2. CDR1 is SGHAT, CDR2 FQDESV, per germline (reference sequence). This CDR3 comprises 15 residues. Losses at the gene ends were 2 bases for V and 9 bases for J; bases not matched to a gene: 8.

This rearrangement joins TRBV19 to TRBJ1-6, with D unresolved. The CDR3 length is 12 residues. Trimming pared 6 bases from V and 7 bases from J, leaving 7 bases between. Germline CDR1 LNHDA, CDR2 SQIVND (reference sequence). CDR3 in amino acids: CASRVWNSPLHF. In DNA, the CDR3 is TGTGCCAGTAGAGTTTGGAATTCACCCCTCCACTTT.

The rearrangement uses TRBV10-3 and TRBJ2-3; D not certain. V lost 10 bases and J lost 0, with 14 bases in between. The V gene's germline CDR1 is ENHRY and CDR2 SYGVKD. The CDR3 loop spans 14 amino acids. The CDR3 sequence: CATTTGPSTDTQYF. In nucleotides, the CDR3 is TGTGCCACCACGACCGGCCCTAGCACAGATACGCAGTATTTT.

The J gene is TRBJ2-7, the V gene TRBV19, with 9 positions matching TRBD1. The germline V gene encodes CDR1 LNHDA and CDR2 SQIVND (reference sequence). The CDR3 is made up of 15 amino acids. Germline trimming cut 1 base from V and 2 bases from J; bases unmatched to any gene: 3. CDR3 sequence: CASSIAGTGTYEQYF. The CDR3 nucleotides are TGTGCCAGTAGTATAGCCGGGACAGGGACCTACGAGCAGTACTTC.

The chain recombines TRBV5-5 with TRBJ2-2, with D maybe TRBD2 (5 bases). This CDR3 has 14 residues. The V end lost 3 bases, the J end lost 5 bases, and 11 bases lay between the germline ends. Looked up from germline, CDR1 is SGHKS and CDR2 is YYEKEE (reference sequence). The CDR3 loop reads CASSSGMRTGELFF. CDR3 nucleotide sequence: TGTGCCAGCAGCTCCGGGATGCGGACCGGGGAGCTGTTTTTT.

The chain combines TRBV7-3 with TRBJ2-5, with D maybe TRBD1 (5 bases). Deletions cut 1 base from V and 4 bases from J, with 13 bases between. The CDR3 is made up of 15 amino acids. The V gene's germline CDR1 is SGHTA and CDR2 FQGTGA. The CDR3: CASSLRRGAGETQYF. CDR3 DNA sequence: TGTGCCAGCAGCTTAAGGCGTGGGGCCGGAGAGACCCAGTACTTC.

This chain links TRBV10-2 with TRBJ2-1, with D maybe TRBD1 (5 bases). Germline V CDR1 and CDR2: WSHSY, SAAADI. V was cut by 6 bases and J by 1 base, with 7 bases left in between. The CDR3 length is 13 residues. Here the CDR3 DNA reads TGCGCCAGCAGCAAGGGGTCCTACAATGAGCAGTTCTTC. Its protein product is CASSKGSYNEQFF.

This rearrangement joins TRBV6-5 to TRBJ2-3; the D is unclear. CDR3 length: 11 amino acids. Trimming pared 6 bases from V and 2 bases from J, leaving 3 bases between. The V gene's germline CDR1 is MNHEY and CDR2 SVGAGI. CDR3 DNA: TGTGCCAGCAGCCACACAGATACGCAGTATTTT. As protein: CASSHTDTQYF.

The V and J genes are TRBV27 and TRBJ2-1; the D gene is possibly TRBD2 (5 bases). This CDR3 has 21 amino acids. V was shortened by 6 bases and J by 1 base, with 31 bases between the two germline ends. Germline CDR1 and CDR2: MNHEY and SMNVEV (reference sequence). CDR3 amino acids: CASRTQLSGIQLGESYNEQFF. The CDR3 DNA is TGTGCCAGCAGAACTCAATTGTCCGGGATACAATTAGGAGAGTCCTACAATGAGCAGTTCTTC.

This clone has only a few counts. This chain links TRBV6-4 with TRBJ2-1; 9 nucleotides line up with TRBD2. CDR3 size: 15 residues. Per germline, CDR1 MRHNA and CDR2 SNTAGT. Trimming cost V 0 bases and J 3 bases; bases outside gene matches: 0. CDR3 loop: CASSDSTSGYNEQFF. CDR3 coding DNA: TGTGCCAGCAGTGACTCGACTAGCGGCTACAATGAGCAGTTCTTC.

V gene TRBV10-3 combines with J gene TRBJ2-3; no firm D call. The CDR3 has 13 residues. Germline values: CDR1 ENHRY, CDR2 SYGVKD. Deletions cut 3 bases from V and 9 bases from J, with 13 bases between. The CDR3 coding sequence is TGTGCCATCAGTGACCCGGGCCTTTCAACGCAGTATTTT. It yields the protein CAISDPGLSTQYF.

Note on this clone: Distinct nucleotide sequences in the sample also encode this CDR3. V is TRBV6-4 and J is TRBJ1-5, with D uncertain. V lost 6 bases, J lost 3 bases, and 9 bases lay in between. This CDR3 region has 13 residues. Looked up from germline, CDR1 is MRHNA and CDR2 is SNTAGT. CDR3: CASSPGPNQPQHF. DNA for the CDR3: TGTGCCAGCAGCCCGGGCCCCAATCAGCCCCAGCATTTT.